This T cell receptor (beta chain) was documented in a study of blood T cell repertoires in COVID-19. About the research overall: From T cells, B-cell-depleted T cells, or PBMCs came the material, which was cDNA or gDNA.

Study members were between roughly 18 and 100 years old and lived in 20 to 30 US regions. The assay was immunoSEQ multiplex PCR, and TCRdb's table has in-frame clones only and misses some. The sample gives roughly 150,000 clones, about 80% of which show up once; around 17% is in the top ten. The sample taken for sequencing was PBMCs or T cells enriched from blood (not recorded which). The receptor comes from a woman aged 65 to 85 in a cohort exposed to, infected with or recovered from COVID-19 (not recorded which).

For the CDR3, the DNA is TGTGCCACCAGTGTGGGCAGGGGTGGCTACACCTTC. Protein sequence: CATSVGRGGYTF. This rearrangement joins TRBV24-1 to TRBJ1-2; tentative D call: TRBD1 (6 bases). Germline V gene sequence: CDR1 KGHDR, CDR2 SFDVKD. The CDR3 is 12 amino acids. Trimming shortened V by 5 bases and J by 7 bases, and 10 bases separated the two germline ends.